This T cell receptor (beta chain) was captured in a study of cytomegalovirus exposure and HLA in healthy donors. The CDR3 runs 13 residues. Per the germline V gene, CDR1 is MNHEY and CDR2 is SVGAGI. Trimming took off 0 bases at V and 5 bases at J, with 7 bases between the two ends. As to this clone: Its antigen is as yet unknown.

Overall study findings and caveats: Rarity held for most TCR sequences, but there were some public TCRs that occurred in many donors. In an earlier analysis, most TCR beta V segments were productive about 90% or about 30% of the time. Available immune exposure information was restricted to CMV serostatus only.

A multiplex PCR was run with 60 Vbeta primers and 13 Jbeta primers. TCRdb keeps only in-frame clones here, not all; method: immunoSEQ multiplex PCR. The sample consists of under 150,000 clones, 60% to 85% of them appearing once. Material: PBMCs. The source of this sequence is a male donor in good health and CMV-seronegative. This chain joins TRBV6-5 and TRBJ1-2; D is undetermined. CDR3 sequence: CASSYSRNYGYTF. DNA for the CDR3: TGTGCCAGCAGTTACTCGCGTAATTATGGCTACACCTTC.